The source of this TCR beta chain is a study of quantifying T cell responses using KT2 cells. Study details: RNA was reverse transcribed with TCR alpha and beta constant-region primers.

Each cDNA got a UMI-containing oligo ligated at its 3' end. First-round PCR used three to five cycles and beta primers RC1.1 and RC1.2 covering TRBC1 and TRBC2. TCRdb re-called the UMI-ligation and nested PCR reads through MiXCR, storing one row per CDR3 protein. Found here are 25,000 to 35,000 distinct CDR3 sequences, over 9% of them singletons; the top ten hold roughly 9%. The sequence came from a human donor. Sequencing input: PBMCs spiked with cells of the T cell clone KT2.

CDR3 region: CAIMSGNSPLHF. CDR3 coding DNA: TGTGCCATCATGAGCGGTAATTCACCCCTCCACTTT. The gene calls are TRBV10-3 and TRBJ1-6, with D unclear. The germline CDR1 and CDR2 sequences are ENHRY and SYGVKD. Between the trimmed V and J ends, which lost 7 bases and 6 bases, there was a span of 7 bases. This CDR3 contains 12 residues.